This TCR beta chain came from a study of T-cell reconstitution after alpha-beta-depleted transplantation in children. Preparation of the TCRbeta library used unique molecular identifiers. TCRdb independently ran MiXCR on the PCR reads; one entry per CDR3 protein. The table shows just under 550,000 distinct CDR3 sequences, with around 17% occurring only once. The CDR3 extends over 17 amino acids. Germline V gives CDR1 SGHVS, CDR2 FQNEAQ. Unmatched junction bases numbered 12, after V lost 5 bases and J lost 4 bases. The clonotype was recovered from a human donor who donated a stem cell graft to a child with acute lymphoblastic leukemia. This chain joins TRBV7-8 and TRBJ2-3; 10 positions match TRBD2. Sequences were derived from PBMCs from the stem cell graft donor, sampled from the stem cell graft. In DNA form, the CDR3 reads TGTGCCAGCAGCCCCCTCAGCGGGAGGGCCATGTCAGATACGCAGTATTTT. Translated, it gives CASSPLSGRAMSDTQYF.